In this sample, the clone carrying this TCR beta chain turned up many times. What it recognizes is unknown. This sample stems from a study of Graves' ophthalmopathy and Graves' hyperthyroidism. Germline lookup yields CDR1 SGHAT and CDR2 FQNNGV. There are 15 residues in the CDR3. The germline V and J ends were trimmed by 8 bases and 4 bases, with 20 bases remaining between them. Overall study results and limits: Ophthalmopathy and stable hyperthyroidism were discriminated by a 13-signature model, with approximately 89% sensitivity and 81.08% specificity. At about 69% sensitivity and 72.22% specificity, the model predicted progression of the ophthalmopathy. Most expanded thyroid clonotypes above 0.001 frequency also appeared in blood.

The study amplified TCR beta CDR3 regions using RNA transcripts. First-round RT-PCR used HTBI primers; second-round multiplex PCR followed. TCRdb reprocessed the multiplex PCR reads via MiXCR and lists one record per CDR3 protein. Among about 660,000 distinct CDR3 sequences listed, approximately 39% were seen once. The chain employs TRBV11-2 and TRBJ1-2, with D maybe TRBD1 (5 bases). The sequencing input was peripheral blood. The receptor was derived from an adult man with Graves' ophthalmopathy. CDR3 nucleotide sequence: TGTGCCAGCGGTACAGATCTAGGGGCACCCTATGGCTACACCTTC. Translating it yields CASGTDLGAPYGYTF. Filled out from reference TRBV11-2 and TRBJ1-2, the complete variable domain reads EAGVAQSPRYKIIEKRQSVAFWCNPISGHATLYWYQQILGQGPKLLIQFQNNGVVDDSQLPKDRFSAERLKGVDSTLKIQPAKLEDSAVYLCASGTDLGAPYGYTFGSGTRLTVV.